This T cell receptor beta chain appears in the sequencing data of a study of STAT5B mutations in CD4+ large granular lymphocyte leukemia. This clone has a handful of counts. The protocol was immunoSEQ multiplex PCR, while the TCRdb copy is restricted to in-frame clones and leaves out a portion. The sample yields around 32,000 clones, around two thirds seen once. V shed 3 bases, J shed 1 base, and the junction held 6 bases outside the gene matches. The CDR3 loop spans 15 amino acids. In germline, CDR1 is SGHRS, CDR2 YFSETQ. Material: CD4+ T cells from blood buffy coats. The clonotype originates from a human donor in good health. The chain couples TRBV5-1 to TRBJ1-1; 7 nucleotides line up with TRBD1. The CDR3, as DNA: TGCGCCAGCAGCTCCTCCGGGACAGCGAACACTGAAGCTTTCTTT. Residues: CASSSSGTANTEAFF.